This T cell receptor beta chain comes out of a study of cytomegalovirus exposure and HLA in healthy donors. Study-wide findings and caveats: A later analysis by the authors found several of the most significant clusters apparently linked to common viral pathogens. Analysis performed later found around 15,000 TCR beta sequences associated with HLA alleles at 0.05 false discovery rate.

The PCR ran on 60 Vbeta and 13 Jbeta primers. TCRdb's table, derived via immunoSEQ multiplex PCR, lists solely in-frame clones and lacks some. The data contain approximately 140,000 clones, about four fifths of them seen just once; the ten biggest clones take up around 2.6%. With regard to this clone: Its antigen is still unknown.

Germline V gene sequence: CDR1 KGHSH, CDR2 LQKENI. The CDR3 is 13 residues long. The V gene lost 6 bases and the J gene lost 3 bases, with 9 bases spanning the gap. The sequenced sample was PBMCs. This receptor was obtained from a male donor in good health and CMV-seronegative. The J gene is TRBJ1-5, the V gene TRBV18; D possibly corresponds to TRBD1 (6 bases). For the CDR3, the DNA is TGTGCCAGCTCCGGGGACATCAATCAGCCCCAGCATTTT. Its translation is CASSGDINQPQHF.